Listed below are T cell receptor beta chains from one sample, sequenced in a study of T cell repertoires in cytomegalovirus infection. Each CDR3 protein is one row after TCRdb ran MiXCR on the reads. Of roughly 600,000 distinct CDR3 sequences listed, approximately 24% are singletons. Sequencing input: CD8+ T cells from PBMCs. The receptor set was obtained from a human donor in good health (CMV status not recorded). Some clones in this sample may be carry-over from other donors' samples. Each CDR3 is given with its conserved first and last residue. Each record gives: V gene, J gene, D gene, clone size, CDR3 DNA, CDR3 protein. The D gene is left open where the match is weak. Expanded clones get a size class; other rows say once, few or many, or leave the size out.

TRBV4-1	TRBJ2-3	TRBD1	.	TGCGCCAGCAGCCGGACAGGGGGCTTCGCAGATACGCAGTATTTT	CASSRTGGFADTQYF
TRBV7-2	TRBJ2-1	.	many	TGTGCCAGCAGCTTAGCAACTACCACTACATATGAGCAGTTCTTC	CASSLATTTTYEQFF
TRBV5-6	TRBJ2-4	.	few	TGTGCCAGCAGCATTCAGGGTTTAGCCAAAAACATTCAGTACTTC	CASSIQGLAKNIQYF
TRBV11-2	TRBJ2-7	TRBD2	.	TGTGCCAGCAGCCTATCGCAACAAGGACTAGGCTACGAGCAGTACTTC	CASSLSQQGLGYEQYF
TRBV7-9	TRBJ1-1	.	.	TGTGCCAGCAGCTTAGACGCGGGGTCTGCTTTCTTT	CASSLDAGSAFF
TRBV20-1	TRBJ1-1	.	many	TGCAGTGCTGAGACTCGCCGGGGCACCAGGGACACTGAAGCTTTCTTT	CSAETRRGTRDTEAFF
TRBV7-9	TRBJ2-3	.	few	TGTGCCAGCAGCTTAACCCCCCCCGGCCAGCGGGTCACAGATACGCAGTATTTT	CASSLTPPGQRVTDTQYF
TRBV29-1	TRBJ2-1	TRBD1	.	TGCAGCGTTGAAGGGGACAGGGAAAGTGGCAATGAGCAGTTCTTC	CSVEGDRESGNEQFF
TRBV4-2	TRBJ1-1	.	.	TGTGTCAGCAGCCAAGATCCCTCGGGTACACCCAACACTGAAGCTTTCTTT	CVSSQDPSGTPNTEAFF
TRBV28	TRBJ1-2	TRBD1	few	TGTGCCAGCAGTCCGTGGACAGGGAATTCCGAGGGCTACACCTTC	CASSPWTGNSEGYTF
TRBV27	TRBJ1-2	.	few	TGTGCCAGCAGTTGGGACGGATCTAACTATGGCTACACCTTC	CASSWDGSNYGYTF
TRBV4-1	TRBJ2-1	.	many	TGCGCCAGCAGCCAAGATAGTGAACAGGGCTACAATGAGCAGTTCTTC	CASSQDSEQGYNEQFF
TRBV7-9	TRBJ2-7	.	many	TGTGCCAGCAGCTCCCCAGGGACCTCCCCGCACGAGCAGTACTTC	CASSSPGTSPHEQYF
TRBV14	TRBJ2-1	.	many	TGTGCCAGCAGCCACCTACAGAAACCCCTTAGGGATGAGCAGTTCTTC	CASSHLQKPLRDEQFF
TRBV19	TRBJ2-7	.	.	TGTGCCAGTAGTGAACAGGTTTACTCCTACGAGCAGTACTTC	CASSEQVYSYEQYF
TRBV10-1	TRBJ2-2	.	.	TGCGCCAGCACCGCGGGCACCGGGGAGCTGTTTTTT	CASTAGTGELFF
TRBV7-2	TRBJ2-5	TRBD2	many	TGTGCCAGCAGCCCCGGGGAAGCGGGGGGCCGGTGGGCGACCCAGTACTTC	CASSPGEAGGRWATQYF
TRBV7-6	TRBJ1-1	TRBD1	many	TGTGCCAGCAGCTTAGGCCCGGGTCAGGGGGAGAGCACTGAAGCTTTCTTT	CASSLGPGQGESTEAFF